The 4 T cell receptor beta chains presented below share a single source sample, sequenced in a study of cytomegalovirus exposure and HLA in healthy donors. Both 60 Vbeta primers and 13 Jbeta primers went into the PCR. Profiling relied on immunoSEQ multiplex PCR, and the TCRdb table lists in-frame clones only, not all of them. The data show some 120,000 clones, around 77% seen once. Specimen: PBMCs. These receptors all come from a man younger than 40 in good health and CMV-seronegative.

The chain joins TRBV5-4 to TRBJ2-7; tentative D call: TRBD1 (5 bases). This CDR3 is 13 amino acids long. Trimming pared 2 bases from V and 2 bases from J, leaving 8 bases between. Germline CDR1 SGHNT, CDR2 YYREEE (reference sequence). CDR3 coding DNA: TGTGCCAGCAGCTTAGGGGTCGCCTACGAGCAGTACTTC. It yields the protein CASSLGVAYEQYF.

The rearrangement links TRBV14 to TRBJ2-5; possible D gene TRBD1, 7 bases. Gene TRBJ2-7 matches the end of the DNA better, so the J call may be wrong. The germline gives CDR1 SGHDN, CDR2 FVKESK. This CDR3 has 15 residues. This chain's CDR3 is CASSPRGREAYEQYF. In DNA, the CDR3 is TGTGCCAGCAGCCCTAGGGGGCGGGAAGCGTACGAGCAGTACTTC.

The chain uses TRBV2 and TRBJ2-2; unclear D gene. Looked up from germline, CDR1 is SNHLY and CDR2 is FYNNEI. Trimming pared 8 bases from V and 2 bases from J, leaving 9 bases between. The CDR3 runs to 13 residues. DNA for the CDR3: TGTGCCAGCGGAAGCGTAAACACCGGGGAGCTGTTTTTT. Protein: CASGSVNTGELFF.

Here the CDR3 DNA reads TGCAGCGTTAGAAGACAGGCTTTCAATGAAAAACTGTTTTTT. Translation: CSVRRQAFNEKLFF. The chain joins TRBV29-1 to TRBJ1-4, with TRBD1 as a possible D gene (6 bases). The CDR3 loop spans 14 amino acids. From germline, CDR1 is SQVTM and CDR2 ANQGSEA. V lost 5 bases and J 5 bases, leaving 15 bases between the germline ends. Full variable domain (remainder filled in from reference TRBV29-1 and TRBJ1-4): SAVISQKPSRDICQRGTSLTIQCQVDSQVTMMFWYRQQPGQSLTLIATANQGSEATYESGFVIDKFPISRPNLTFSTLTVSNMSPEDSSIYLCSVRRQAFNEKLFFGSGTQLSVL.